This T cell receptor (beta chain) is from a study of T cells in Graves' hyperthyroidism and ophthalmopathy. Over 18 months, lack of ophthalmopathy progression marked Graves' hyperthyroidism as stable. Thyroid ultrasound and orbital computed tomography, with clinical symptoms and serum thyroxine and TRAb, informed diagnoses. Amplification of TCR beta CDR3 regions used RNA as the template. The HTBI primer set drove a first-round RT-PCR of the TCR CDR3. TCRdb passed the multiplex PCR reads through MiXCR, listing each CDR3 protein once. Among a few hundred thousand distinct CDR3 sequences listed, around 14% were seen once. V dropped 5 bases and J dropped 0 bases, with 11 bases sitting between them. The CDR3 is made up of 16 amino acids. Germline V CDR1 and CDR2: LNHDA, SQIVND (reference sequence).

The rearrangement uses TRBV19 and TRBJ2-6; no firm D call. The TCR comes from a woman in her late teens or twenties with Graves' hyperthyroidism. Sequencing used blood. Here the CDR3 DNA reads TGTGCCAGTAGTTCCGGACCGTTCTCTGGGGCCAACGTCCTGACTTTC. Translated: CASSSGPFSGANVLTF.